The text below deals with one TCR beta chain. The data stem from a study of OX40 agonist ivuxolimab in advanced cancers. Study overall: Patients were dosed intravenously with ivuxolimab at 0.01 to 10 mg/kg every 2 weeks.

Some clones are missing from TCRdb's copy, which holds only in-frame ones; the method was immunoSEQ multiplex PCR. The sample yields fewer than 70,000 clones, roughly nine tenths seen once. This CDR3 is 15 amino acids long. V was clipped by 1 base and J by 11 bases, with 17 bases between them. Per the germline V gene, CDR1 is SGHDN and CDR2 is FVKESK. This chain connects TRBV14 to TRBJ1-4, with D possibly TRBD1 on 5 matching bases. The sequence came from an adult with an advanced solid tumor such as melanoma, head and neck, liver or kidney cancer. Sequenced material: CD4+ or CD8+ T cells sorted from blood, taken in a trial of the OX40 agonist ivuxolimab. CDR3 sequence reads: CASSQGAWQGEKLFF. CDR3 DNA: TGTGCCAGCAGCCAAGGGGCCTGGCAGGGAGAGAAACTGTTTTTT.